Presented here are 23 T cell receptor beta chains from one specimen sequenced in a study of blood T cell repertoires in COVID-19. The assay was immunoSEQ multiplex PCR, and TCRdb's table has in-frame clones only and misses some. The sample holds 250,000 to 350,000 clones, roughly 90% seen once. The sample consisted of PBMCs or T cells enriched from blood (not recorded which). The receptor set was obtained from a woman between 18 and 29 years old who had recovered from COVID-19.

The count of this clone is one. V gene TRBV7-6 combines with J gene TRBJ1-6; 7 bases map to TRBD1. V lost 2 bases to trimming and J lost 8 bases; unmatched junction nucleotides: 3. Per germline, CDR1 SGHVS and CDR2 FNYEAQ. The CDR3 length is 14 residues. Written as DNA, the CDR3 is TGTGCCAGCAGCTTAACAGGGGACGATTCACCCCTCCACTTT. It translates to CASSLTGDDSPLHF. Based on the CDR3 plus reference TRBV7-6 and TRBJ1-6, the full variable domain is GAGVSQSPRYKVTKRGQDVALRCDPISGHVSLYWYRQALGQGPEFLTYFNYEAQQDKSGLPNDRFSAERPEGSISTLTIQRTEQRDSAMYRCASSLTGDDSPLHFGNGTRLTVT.

V gene TRBV25-1 combines with J gene TRBJ1-4, with 11 bases aligning to TRBD1. Germline values: CDR1 MGHDK, CDR2 SYGVNS. The CDR3 sequence is 14 residues long. The J segment lost 7 bases and the V segment lost 4 bases, leaving 2 bases of the junction unmatched. CDR3 bases: TGTGCCAGCAGTGGGACAGGGGGCCTTGAAAAACTGTTTTTT. Its protein is CASSGTGGLEKLFF.

This clone has a count of ten or more. V gene TRBV6-2 or TRBV6-3 combines with J gene TRBJ1-5, with 11 bases identical to TRBD1. CDR1 MNHEY and CDR2 SVGEGT come from the germline V gene. This CDR3 comprises 16 residues. The V segment lost 3 bases and the J segment 1 base; nucleotides outside the gene matches: 2. The CDR3 nucleotides are TGTGCCAGCAGTTATAGGGACAGGGGGAGCAATCAGCCCCAGCATTTT. It encodes CASSYRDRGSNQPQHF.

The rearrangement links TRBV30 to TRBJ1-3, with D maybe TRBD1 (5 bases). The CDR3 contains 15 residues. V was cut by 1 base and J by 0 bases, with 10 bases left in between. Germline values: CDR1 GTSNPN, CDR2 SVGIG (reference sequence). CDR3 sequence (DNA): TGTGCCTGGAGTGCAGACAGTGACTCTGGAAACACCATATATTTT. Its translation is CAWSADSDSGNTIYF.

The chain has TRBV5-6 and TRBJ1-2; 7 positions match TRBD1. Germline-derived CDR1 and CDR2 are SGHDT and YYEEEE. The CDR3 contains 14 residues. Trimming at V came to 4 bases and at J to 5 bases, leaving 8 bases not matched to a gene. The CDR3 DNA is TGTGCCAGCAGCCAATGGACAGGTCGATATGGCTACACCTTC. Translation gives CASSQWTGRYGYTF.

This chain links TRBV30 with TRBJ1-5; 7 nucleotides align to TRBD1. Germline V gene lookup returns CDR1 GTSNPN and CDR2 SVGIG (reference sequence). The CDR3 totals 14 residues. Trimming removed 1 base from V and 1 base from J; junction bases left unmatched: 1. This CDR3 is CAWSAGQSNQPQHF. The CDR3 coding sequence is TGTGCCTGGAGTGCGGGACAGAGCAATCAGCCCCAGCATTTT.

V usage is TRBV19 and J usage is TRBJ2-3; D unclear. The V end lost 5 bases, the J end lost 3 bases, and 9 bases lay between the germline ends. This CDR3 is built from 13 residues. Germline CDR1 LNHDA, CDR2 SQIVND (reference sequence). The DNA for the CDR3 is TGTGCCAGTAGTCTCACTCATACAGATACGCAGTATTTT. The encoded protein is CASSLTHTDTQYF.

V gene TRBV7-2 combines with J gene TRBJ2-3, with D perhaps matching TRBD2 (5 bases). The CDR3 runs to 14 residues. Between the trimmed V and J ends, which lost 5 bases and 6 bases, there was a span of 15 bases. The germline gives CDR1 SGHTA, CDR2 FQGNSA. The chain's CDR3 is CASSPFTREDTQYF. CDR3 DNA: TGTGCCAGCAGCCCATTTACTAGAGAGGATACGCAGTATTTT.

The chain couples TRBV29-1 to TRBJ2-2; D perhaps matches TRBD1 (5 bases). V dropped 3 bases and J dropped 4 bases, with 12 bases sitting between them. CDR1 and CDR2 from the germline V gene are SQVTM and ANQGSEA. The CDR3 has 14 amino acids. CDR3 region: CSVDVGRSTGELFF. The CDR3 nucleotides read TGCAGCGTTGATGTGGGGCGGTCCACCGGGGAGCTGTTTTTT.

The rearrangement uses TRBV12-3 or TRBV12-4 and TRBJ1-6; D gene uncertain. V lost 8 bases to trimming and J lost 6 bases, with 11 bases between them. CDR3 length: 13 amino acids. The CDR3 protein is CASGRMGNSPLHF. The CDR3 bases are TGTGCCAGCGGGAGGATGGGTAATTCACCCCTCCACTTT.

This sequence joins TRBV4-3 and TRBJ2-2; 7 bases match TRBD2. Germline assignment: CDR1 LGHNA and CDR2 YSLEER. The length of the CDR3 is 16 residues. V trimming: 3 bases; J trimming: 5 bases; junction bases outside the gene matches: 9. CDR3: CASSQWGRAGTGELFF. CDR3 nucleotides: TGCGCCAGCAGCCAGTGGGGGAGAGCGGGGACCGGGGAGCTGTTTTTT.

V is TRBV7-9 and J is TRBJ2-3, with 8 bases lining up with TRBD2. CDR1 SEHNR and CDR2 FQNEAQ come from the germline V gene (reference sequence). There are 14 residues in the CDR3. J lost 4 bases, V lost 3 bases, and 3 bases had no gene match. The CDR3 bases are TGTGCCAGCAGCTTGAGCGGGGGCTCAGATACGCAGTATTTT. Encoded protein: CASSLSGGSDTQYF.

The rearrangement uses TRBV29-1 and TRBJ1-2, with D possibly matching TRBD1 (5 bases). The CDR3 covers 12 residues. In germline, CDR1 is SQVTM, CDR2 ANQGSEA. The V end was cut by 1 base, the J end by 4 bases, with 7 bases between. Written as DNA, the CDR3 is TGCAGCGTTGAAGGCGACAGCTATGGCTACACCTTC. Translating it yields CSVEGDSYGYTF.

This clone was observed a single time. The chain is built from TRBV12-3 or TRBV12-4 and TRBJ1-1; D not resolved. The V and J ends lost 5 bases and 5 bases respectively, with 9 bases between them. This CDR3 region has 12 residues. The CDR3 DNA sequence: TGTGCCAGCAGTCTATACGCGACTGAAGCTTTCTTT. Encoded protein: CASSLYATEAFF.

This clone was seen a handful of times. The chain links TRBV19 to TRBJ1-6, with 12 bases fitting TRBD1. The CDR3 length is 16 residues. CDR1 is LNHDA, CDR2 SQIVND, per germline (reference sequence). V gave up 5 bases and J gave up 7 bases; unmatched junction bases: 6. CDR3 coding DNA: TGTGCCAGTAGTCCCCGCGGGACAGGGGGCAATTCACCCCTCCACTTT. Protein sequence: CASSPRGTGGNSPLHF.

The V gene is TRBV19, the J gene TRBJ1-2; 7 bases match TRBD1. Germline CDR1 is LNHDA and CDR2 is SQIVND (reference sequence). The CDR3 runs to 13 residues. The trim removed 5 bases at V and 9 bases at J, leaving 9 bases unmatched. The CDR3 DNA follows: TGTGCCAGTAGTCACGGAGGGGACAGCCGCTACACCTTC. It yields the protein CASSHGGDSRYTF.

This clone was picked up a small number of times. V usage is TRBV6-5 and J usage is TRBJ1-5; tentative D call: TRBD1 (5 bases). CDR1 is MNHEY and CDR2 is SVGAGI in the germline V gene. The CDR3 is 16 amino acids. Deletions cut 0 bases from V and 5 bases from J, with 14 bases between. The CDR3 DNA sequence: TGTGCCAGCAGTTACTCCGCAGGGTGGGGGGATCAGCCCCAGCATTTT. This encodes CASSYSAGWGDQPQHF.

The rearrangement uses TRBV19 and TRBJ1-5, with 8 bases matching TRBD1. The ends lost 3 bases at V and 4 bases at J; junction bases unmatched: 5. Germline V lookup: CDR1 LNHDA, CDR2 SQIVND (reference sequence). The CDR3 totals 15 residues. The CDR3 loop reads CASSIRDRRNQPQHF. The CDR3 DNA sequence: TGTGCCAGTAGTATCCGGGACAGGAGAAATCAGCCCCAGCATTTT.

The rearrangement joins TRBV12-3 or TRBV12-4 to TRBJ2-1, with 7 nucleotides matching TRBD2. The CDR3 length is 13 residues. The J segment lost 6 bases and the V segment lost 6 bases, leaving 5 bases of the junction unmatched. The CDR3 DNA follows: TGTGCCAGCAGGATACCTAGCGGCAATGAGCAGTTCTTC. The encoded protein is CASRIPSGNEQFF.

This chain joins TRBV6-5 and TRBJ2-7, with TRBD1 matching over 7 bases. Losses at the gene ends were 4 bases for V and 1 base for J; bases not matched to a gene: 4. In germline, CDR1 is MNHEY, CDR2 SVGAGI. The CDR3 totals 14 residues. As DNA, the CDR3 is TGTGCCAGCAGTTTACCGGGACAGTCCTACGAGCAGTACTTC. Its protein is CASSLPGQSYEQYF.

The J gene is TRBJ1-2, the V gene TRBV19; D possibly corresponds to TRBD1 (5 bases). Germline V CDR1 and CDR2: LNHDA, SQIVND (reference sequence). The CDR3 runs 15 residues. Trimming stripped 6 bases from V and 2 bases from J, with 16 bases between. The DNA of the CDR3 is TGTGCCAGTAGCGGTTCAGGGATGGGGAACTATGGCTACACCTTC. This translates into CASSGSGMGNYGYTF.

J is TRBJ2-1 and V is TRBV7-2; 8 nucleotides agree with TRBD2. Trimming took 0 bases from V and 8 from J; bases not matched to a gene: 6. Germline CDR1 SGHTA, CDR2 FQGNSA. CDR3 size: 15 residues. The CDR3 DNA is TGTGCCAGCAGCTTAGCCTATCGGGAGGGCCATGAGCAGTTCTTC. It encodes CASSLAYREGHEQFF.

The rearrangement links TRBV5-8 to TRBJ2-7; maybe TRBD1 (6 bases). This CDR3 is 14 amino acids long. Germline V CDR1 and CDR2: SGHTS, YDEGEE. V was shortened by 4 bases and J by 2 bases, with 13 bases between the two germline ends. The CDR3 here is CASSVYRDTYEQYF. The CDR3 DNA reads as TGTGCCAGCAGCGTTTACAGGGATACCTACGAGCAGTACTTC.